This TCR beta chain was sequenced during a study of shared clonotypes between healthy human individuals. Study information: CD4 naive and memory got three plates each, CD8 naive two, CD8 memory one.

With respect to this clone: What it binds is unknown.

The CDR3 has 13 amino acids. CDR1 is SGHRS, CDR2 YFSETQ, per germline. Trimming took 4 bases from V and 15 from J; bases not matched to a gene: 9. TCRdb keeps only in-frame clones here, not all; method: immunoSEQ multiplex PCR. The table has roughly 2,500,000 clones, over 85% seen once; the top ten hold 0.36%. General observations from the study: Few donors limited the genetic and exposure-history diversity represented. A generally larger estimated richness was seen in naive subsets than in memory subsets.

The material sequenced was naive CD4+ T cells from PBMCs. Sample subset: CD45RA+ positively selected. The chain links TRBV5-1 to TRBJ2-1, with 11 bases identical to TRBD2. This sequence originates from a man aged 18 to 30 in good health. Some clones in this sample may be carry-over from other donors' samples. CDR3 bases: TGCGCCAGCAGCGTTAGCGGGAGGGCCGTGTCGTTCTTC. Protein product: CASSVSGRAVSFF.